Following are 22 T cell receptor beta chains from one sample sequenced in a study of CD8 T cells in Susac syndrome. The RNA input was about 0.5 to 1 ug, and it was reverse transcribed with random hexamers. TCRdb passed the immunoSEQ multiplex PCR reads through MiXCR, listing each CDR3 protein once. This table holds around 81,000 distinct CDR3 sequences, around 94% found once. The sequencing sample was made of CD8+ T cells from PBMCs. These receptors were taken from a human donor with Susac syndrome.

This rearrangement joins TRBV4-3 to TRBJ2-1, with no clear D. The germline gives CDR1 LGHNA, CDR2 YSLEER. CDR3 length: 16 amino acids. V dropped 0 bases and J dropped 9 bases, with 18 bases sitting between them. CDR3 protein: CASSQDLAGSYGEQFF. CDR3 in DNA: TGCGCCAGCAGCCAAGATTTGGCAGGTAGCTACGGTGAGCAGTTCTTC.

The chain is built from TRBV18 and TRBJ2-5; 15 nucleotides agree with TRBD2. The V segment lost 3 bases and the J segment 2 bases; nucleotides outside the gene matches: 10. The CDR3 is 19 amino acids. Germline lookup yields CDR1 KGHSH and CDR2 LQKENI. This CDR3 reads CASSPPPGLAGGSQETQYF. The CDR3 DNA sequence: TGTGCCAGCTCACCCCCCCCGGGACTAGCGGGAGGTAGTCAAGAGACCCAGTACTTC.

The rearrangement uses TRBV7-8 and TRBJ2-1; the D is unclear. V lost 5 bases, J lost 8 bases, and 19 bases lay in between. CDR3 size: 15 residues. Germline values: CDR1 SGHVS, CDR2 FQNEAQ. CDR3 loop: CASSTYHLSVDEQFF. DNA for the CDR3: TGTGCCAGCAGCACCTACCACCTTTCTGTGGATGAGCAGTTCTTC.

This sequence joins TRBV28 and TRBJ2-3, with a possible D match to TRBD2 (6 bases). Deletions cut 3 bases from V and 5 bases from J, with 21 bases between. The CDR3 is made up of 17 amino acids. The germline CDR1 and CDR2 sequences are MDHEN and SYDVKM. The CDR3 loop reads CASSFLPGAEMGDTQYF. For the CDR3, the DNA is TGTGCCAGCAGTTTTTTGCCGGGAGCGGAGATGGGAGATACGCAGTATTTT.

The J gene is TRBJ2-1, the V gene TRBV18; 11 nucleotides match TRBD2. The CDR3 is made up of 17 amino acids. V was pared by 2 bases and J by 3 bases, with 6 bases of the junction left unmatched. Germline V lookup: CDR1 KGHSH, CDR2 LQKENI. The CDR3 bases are TGTGCCAGCTCACCAACTAGCGGGAGTTGGGGCTACAATGAGCAGTTCTTC. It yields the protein CASSPTSGSWGYNEQFF.

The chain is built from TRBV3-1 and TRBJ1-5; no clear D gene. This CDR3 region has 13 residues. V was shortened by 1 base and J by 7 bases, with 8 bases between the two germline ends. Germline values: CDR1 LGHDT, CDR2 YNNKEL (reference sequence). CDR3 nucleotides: TGTGCCAGCAGCCAAGGGGATTCGCAGCCCCAGCATTTT. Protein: CASSQGDSQPQHF.

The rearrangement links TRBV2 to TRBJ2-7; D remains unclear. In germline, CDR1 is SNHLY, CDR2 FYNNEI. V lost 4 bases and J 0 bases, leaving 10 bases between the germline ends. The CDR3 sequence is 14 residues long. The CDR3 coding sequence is TGTGCCAGCAGTGTCGGCAGCAGCTCCTACGAGCAGTACTTC. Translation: CASSVGSSSYEQYF.

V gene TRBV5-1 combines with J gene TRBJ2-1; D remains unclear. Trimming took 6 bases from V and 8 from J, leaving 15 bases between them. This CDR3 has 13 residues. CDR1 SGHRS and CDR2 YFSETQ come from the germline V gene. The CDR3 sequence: CASTLGGVDEQFF. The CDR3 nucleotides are TGCGCCAGCACCCTGGGTGGGGTGGATGAGCAGTTCTTC.

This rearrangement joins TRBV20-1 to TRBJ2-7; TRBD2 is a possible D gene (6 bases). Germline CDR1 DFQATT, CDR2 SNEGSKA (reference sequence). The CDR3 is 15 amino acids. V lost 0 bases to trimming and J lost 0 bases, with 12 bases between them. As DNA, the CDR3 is TGCAGTGCTAGAGATCACCGGGGGAGCTCCTACGAGCAGTACTTC. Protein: CSARDHRGSSYEQYF.

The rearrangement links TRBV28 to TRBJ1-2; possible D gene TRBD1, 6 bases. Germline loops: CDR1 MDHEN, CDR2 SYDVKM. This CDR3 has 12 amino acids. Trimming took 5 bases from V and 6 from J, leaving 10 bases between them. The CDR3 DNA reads TGTGCCAGCAGTATCAGGGGACATGGCTACACCTTC. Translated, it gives CASSIRGHGYTF.

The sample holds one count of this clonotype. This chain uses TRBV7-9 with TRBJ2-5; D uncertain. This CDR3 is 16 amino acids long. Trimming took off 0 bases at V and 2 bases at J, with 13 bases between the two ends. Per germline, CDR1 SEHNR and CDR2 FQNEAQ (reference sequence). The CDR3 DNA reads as TGTGCCAGCAGCTTAGCCGTCAGACTCGCTCAAGAGACCCAGTACTTC. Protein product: CASSLAVRLAQETQYF.

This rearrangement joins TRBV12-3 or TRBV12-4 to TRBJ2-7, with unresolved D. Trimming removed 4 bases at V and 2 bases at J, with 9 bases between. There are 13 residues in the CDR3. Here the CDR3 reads CASSYGFTYEQYF. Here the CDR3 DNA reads TGTGCCAGCAGTTATGGGTTTACCTACGAGCAGTACTTC.

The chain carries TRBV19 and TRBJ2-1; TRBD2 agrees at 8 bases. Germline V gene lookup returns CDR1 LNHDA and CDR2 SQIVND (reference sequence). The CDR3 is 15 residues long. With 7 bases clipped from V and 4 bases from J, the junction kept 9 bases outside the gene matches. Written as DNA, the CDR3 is TGTGCCAGTACCATCACTAGCGGTCCATACAATGAGCAGTTCTTC. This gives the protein CASTITSGPYNEQFF. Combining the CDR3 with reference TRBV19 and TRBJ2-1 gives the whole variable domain DGGITQSPKYLFRKEGQNVTLSCEQNLNHDAMYWYRQDPGQGLRLIYYSQIVNDFQKGDIAEGYSVSREKKESFPLTVTSAQKNPTAFYLCASTITSGPYNEQFFGPGTRLTVL.

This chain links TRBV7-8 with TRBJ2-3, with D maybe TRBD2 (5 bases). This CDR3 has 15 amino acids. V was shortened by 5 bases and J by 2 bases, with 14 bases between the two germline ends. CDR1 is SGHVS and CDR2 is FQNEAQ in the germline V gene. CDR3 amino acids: CASSPWETVTDTQYF. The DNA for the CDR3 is TGTGCCAGCAGCCCATGGGAGACTGTCACAGATACGCAGTATTTT.

CDR3 DNA sequence: TGTGCCAGCAGCTTGAGCTTTAGCAGCAATGAGCAGTTCTTC. It translates to CASSLSFSSNEQFF. The chain is built from TRBV5-6 and TRBJ2-1; D gene uncertain. The V gene lost 1 base and the J gene lost 6 bases, with 11 bases spanning the gap. The CDR3 contains 14 residues. Germline-derived CDR1 and CDR2 are SGHDT and YYEEEE.

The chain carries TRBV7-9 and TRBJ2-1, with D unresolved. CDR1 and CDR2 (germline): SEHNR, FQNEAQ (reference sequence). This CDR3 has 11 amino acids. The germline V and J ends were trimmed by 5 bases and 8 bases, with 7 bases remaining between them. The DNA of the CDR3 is TGTGCCAGCAGCGCCGGCGATGAGCAGTTCTTC. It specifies CASSAGDEQFF. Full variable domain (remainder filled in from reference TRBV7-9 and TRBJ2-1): DTGVSQNPRHKITKRGQNVTFRCDPISEHNRLYWYRQTLGQGPEFLTYFQNEAQLEKSRLLSDRFSAERPKGSFSTLEIQRTEQGDSAMYLCASSAGDEQFFGPGTRLTVL.

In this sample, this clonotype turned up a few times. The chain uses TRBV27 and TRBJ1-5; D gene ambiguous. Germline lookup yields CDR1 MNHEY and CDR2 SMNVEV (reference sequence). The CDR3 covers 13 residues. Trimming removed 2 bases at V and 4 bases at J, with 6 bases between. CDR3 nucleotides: TGTGCCAGCAGTTTAGCCGGAAATCAGCCCCAGCATTTT. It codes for CASSLAGNQPQHF.

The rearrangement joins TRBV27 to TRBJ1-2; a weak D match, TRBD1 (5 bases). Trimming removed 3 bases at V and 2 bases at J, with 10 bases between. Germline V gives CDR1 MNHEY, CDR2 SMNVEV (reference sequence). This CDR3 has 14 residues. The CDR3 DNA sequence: TGTGCCAGCAGTTTGGGGGTTAAGAACTATGGCTACACCTTC. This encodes CASSLGVKNYGYTF.

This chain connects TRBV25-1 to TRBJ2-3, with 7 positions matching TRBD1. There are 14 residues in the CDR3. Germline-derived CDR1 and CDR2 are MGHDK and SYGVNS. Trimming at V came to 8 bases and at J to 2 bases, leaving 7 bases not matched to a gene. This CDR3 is CASSRQGYTDTQYF. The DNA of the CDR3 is TGTGCCAGCTCGAGACAGGGATACACAGATACGCAGTATTTT.

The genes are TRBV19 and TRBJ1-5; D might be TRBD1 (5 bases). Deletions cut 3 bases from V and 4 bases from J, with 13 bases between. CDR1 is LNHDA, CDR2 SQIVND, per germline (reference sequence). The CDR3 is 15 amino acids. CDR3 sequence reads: CASSIIGDGNQPQHF. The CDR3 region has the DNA TGTGCCAGTAGTATTATCGGGGACGGAAATCAGCCCCAGCATTTT. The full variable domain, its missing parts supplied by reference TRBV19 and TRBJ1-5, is DGGITQSPKYLFRKEGQNVTLSCEQNLNHDAMYWYRQDPGQGLRLIYYSQIVNDFQKGDIAEGYSVSREKKESFPLTVTSAQKNPTAFYLCASSIIGDGNQPQHFGDGTRLSIL.

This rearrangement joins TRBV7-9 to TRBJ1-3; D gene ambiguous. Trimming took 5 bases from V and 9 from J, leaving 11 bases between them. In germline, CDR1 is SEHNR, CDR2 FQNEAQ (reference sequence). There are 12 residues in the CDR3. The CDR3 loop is CASSVASATIYF. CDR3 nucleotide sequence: TGTGCCAGCAGCGTTGCTTCGGCCACCATATATTTT.

The CDR3 region is CASSSFLGHEPYEQYF. In DNA, the CDR3 is TGTGCCAGCAGCTCGTTTCTTGGACACGAACCCTACGAGCAGTACTTC. This chain connects TRBV5-4 to TRBJ2-7; D is possibly TRBD1 (5 bases). Germline V gene lookup returns CDR1 SGHNT and CDR2 YYREEE (reference sequence). The CDR3 length is 16 residues. V lost 3 bases to trimming and J lost 2 bases, with 18 bases between them.